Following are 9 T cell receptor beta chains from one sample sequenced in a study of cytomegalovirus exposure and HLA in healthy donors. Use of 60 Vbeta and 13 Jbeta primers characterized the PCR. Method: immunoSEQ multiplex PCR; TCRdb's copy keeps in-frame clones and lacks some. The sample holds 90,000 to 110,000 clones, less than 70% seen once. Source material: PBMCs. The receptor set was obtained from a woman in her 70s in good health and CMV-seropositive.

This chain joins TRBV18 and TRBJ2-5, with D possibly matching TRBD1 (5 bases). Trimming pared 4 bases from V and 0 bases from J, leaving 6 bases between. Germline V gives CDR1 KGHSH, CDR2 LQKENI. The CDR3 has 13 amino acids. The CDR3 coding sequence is TGTGCCAGCTCACAGGGGTACCAAGAGACCCAGTACTTC. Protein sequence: CASSQGYQETQYF.

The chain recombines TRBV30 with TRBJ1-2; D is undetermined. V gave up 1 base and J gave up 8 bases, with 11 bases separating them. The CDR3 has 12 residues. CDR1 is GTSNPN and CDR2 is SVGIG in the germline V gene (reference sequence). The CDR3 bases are TGTGCCTGGAGTGCTGTGGAGACGGGCTACACCTTC. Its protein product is CAWSAVETGYTF.

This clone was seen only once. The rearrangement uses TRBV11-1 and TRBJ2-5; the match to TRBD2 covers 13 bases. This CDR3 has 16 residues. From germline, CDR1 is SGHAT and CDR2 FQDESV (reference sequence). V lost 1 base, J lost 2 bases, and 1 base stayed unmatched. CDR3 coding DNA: TGTGCCAGCAGCTTAGGACTAGCGGGGGGACAAGAGACCCAGTACTTC. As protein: CASSLGLAGGQETQYF.

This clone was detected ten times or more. The CDR3: CASKPGLQNTEAFF. DNA for the CDR3: TGCGCCAGCAAACCGGGTCTTCAGAACACTGAAGCTTTCTTT. The chain combines TRBV4-3 with TRBJ1-1; no reliable D call. In germline, CDR1 is LGHNA, CDR2 YSLEER. The ends were cut back, 7 bases at V and 1 base at J, with 13 bases in the middle. The CDR3 spans 14 residues.

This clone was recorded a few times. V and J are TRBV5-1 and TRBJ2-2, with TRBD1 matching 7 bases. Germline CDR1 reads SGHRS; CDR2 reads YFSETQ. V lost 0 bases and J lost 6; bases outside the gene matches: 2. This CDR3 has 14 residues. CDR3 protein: CASSLEGTAGELFF. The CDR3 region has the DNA TGCGCCAGCAGCTTGGAGGGGACAGCCGGGGAGCTGTTTTTT.

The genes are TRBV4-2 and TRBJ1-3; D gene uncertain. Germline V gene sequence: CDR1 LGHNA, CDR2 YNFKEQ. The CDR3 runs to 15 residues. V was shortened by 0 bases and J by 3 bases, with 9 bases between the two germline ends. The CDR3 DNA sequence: TGTGCCAGCAGCCAAGATTACGGGATTGGAAACACCATATATTTT. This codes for CASSQDYGIGNTIYF.

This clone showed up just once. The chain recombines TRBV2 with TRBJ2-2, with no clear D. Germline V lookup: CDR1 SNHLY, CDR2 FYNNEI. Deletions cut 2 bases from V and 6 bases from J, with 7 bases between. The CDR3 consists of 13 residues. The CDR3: CASSENSAGELFF. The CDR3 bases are TGTGCCAGCAGTGAAAATAGTGCCGGGGAGCTGTTTTTT.

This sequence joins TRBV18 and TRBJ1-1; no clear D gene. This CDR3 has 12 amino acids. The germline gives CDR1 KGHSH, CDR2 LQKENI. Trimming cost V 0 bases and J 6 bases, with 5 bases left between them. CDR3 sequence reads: CASSPPTSEAFF. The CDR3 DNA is TGTGCCAGCTCACCACCAACTTCTGAAGCTTTCTTT.

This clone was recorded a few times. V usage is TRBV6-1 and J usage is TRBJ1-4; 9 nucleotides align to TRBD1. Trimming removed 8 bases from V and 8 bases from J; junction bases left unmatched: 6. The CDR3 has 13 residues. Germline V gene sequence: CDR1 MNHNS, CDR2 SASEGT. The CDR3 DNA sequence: TGTGCCAGCGGGGGACAGGGAAAGGAAAAACTGTTTTTT. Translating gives CASGGQGKEKLFF.